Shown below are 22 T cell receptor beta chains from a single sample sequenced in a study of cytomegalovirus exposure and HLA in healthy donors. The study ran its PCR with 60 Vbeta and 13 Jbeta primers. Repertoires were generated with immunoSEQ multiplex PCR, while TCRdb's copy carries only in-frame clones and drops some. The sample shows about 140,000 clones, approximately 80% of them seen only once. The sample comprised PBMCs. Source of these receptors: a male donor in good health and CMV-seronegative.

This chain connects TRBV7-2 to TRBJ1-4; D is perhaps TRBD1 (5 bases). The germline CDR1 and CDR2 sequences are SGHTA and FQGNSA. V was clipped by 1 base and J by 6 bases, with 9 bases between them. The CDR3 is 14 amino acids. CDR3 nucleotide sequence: TGTGCCAGCAGCTTAGGACAGAACTATGAAAAACTGTTTTTT. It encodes CASSLGQNYEKLFF.

The CDR3 nucleotides read TGCGCCAGCAGCTTGCCGGGACTAGCGGCGGGTGAGCAGTTCTTC. This translates into CASSLPGLAAGEQFF. The rearrangement joins TRBV5-1 to TRBJ2-1; 11 bases are shared with TRBD2. The V and J ends lost 1 base and 9 bases, in that order; junction bases with no gene match: 6. The CDR3 consists of 15 residues. Germline CDR1 and CDR2: SGHRS and YFSETQ. The full variable domain, in which reference TRBV5-1 and TRBJ2-1 provide the parts outside the CDR3, is KAGVTQTPRYLIKTRGQQVTLSCSPISGHRSVSWYQQTPGQGLQFLFEYFSETQRNKGNFPGRFSGRQFSNSRSEMNVSTLELGDSALYLCASSLPGLAAGEQFFGPGTRLTVL.

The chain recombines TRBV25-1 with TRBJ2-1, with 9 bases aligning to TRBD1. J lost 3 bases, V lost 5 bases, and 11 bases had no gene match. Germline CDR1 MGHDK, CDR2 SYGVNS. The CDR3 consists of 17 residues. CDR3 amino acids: CASSHQTWGQGYNEQFF. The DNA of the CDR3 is TGTGCCAGCAGTCACCAGACGTGGGGACAGGGCTACAATGAGCAGTTCTTC.

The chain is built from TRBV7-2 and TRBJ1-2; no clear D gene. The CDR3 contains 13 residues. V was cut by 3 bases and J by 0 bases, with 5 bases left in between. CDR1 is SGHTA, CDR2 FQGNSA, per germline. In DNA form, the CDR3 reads TGTGCCAGCAGCTTCGGTTCTAACTATGGCTACACCTTC. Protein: CASSFGSNYGYTF.

The chain's CDR3 is CASSLASSGGADTQYF. In nucleotides, the CDR3 is TGCGCCAGCAGCTTGGCCTCAAGCGGGGGCGCAGATACGCAGTATTTT. The genes are TRBV5-1 and TRBJ2-3; 8 nucleotides align to TRBD2. V was clipped by 0 bases and J by 4 bases; unmatched bases: 7. Germline CDR1 is SGHRS and CDR2 is YFSETQ. The CDR3 is made up of 16 amino acids.

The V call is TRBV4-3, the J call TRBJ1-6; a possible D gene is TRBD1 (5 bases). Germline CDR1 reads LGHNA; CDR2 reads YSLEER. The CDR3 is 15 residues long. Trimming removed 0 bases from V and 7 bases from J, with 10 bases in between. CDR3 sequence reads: CASSQDRATNSPLHF. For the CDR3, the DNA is TGCGCCAGCAGCCAAGACAGGGCTACAAATTCACCCCTCCACTTT.

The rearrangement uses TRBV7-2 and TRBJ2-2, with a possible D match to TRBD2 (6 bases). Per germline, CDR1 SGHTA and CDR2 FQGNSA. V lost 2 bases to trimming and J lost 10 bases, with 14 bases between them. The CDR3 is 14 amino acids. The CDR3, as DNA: TGTGCCAGCAGCTTATACCTCGGGGGAGTGGAGCTGTTTTTT. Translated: CASSLYLGGVELFF.

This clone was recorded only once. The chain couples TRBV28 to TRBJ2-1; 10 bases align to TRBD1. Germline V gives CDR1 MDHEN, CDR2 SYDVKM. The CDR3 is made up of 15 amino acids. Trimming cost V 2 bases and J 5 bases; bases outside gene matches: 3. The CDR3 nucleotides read TGTGCCAGCAGTTTACTAGGACAGGGGGACAATGAGCAGTTCTTC. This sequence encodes CASSLLGQGDNEQFF.

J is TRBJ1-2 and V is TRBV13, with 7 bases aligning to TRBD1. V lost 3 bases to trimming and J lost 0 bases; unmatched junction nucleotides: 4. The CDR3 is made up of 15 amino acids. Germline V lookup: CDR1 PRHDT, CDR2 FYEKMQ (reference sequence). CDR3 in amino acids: CASSFRGEANYGYTF. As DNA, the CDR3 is TGTGCCAGCAGCTTCAGGGGGGAGGCTAACTATGGCTACACCTTC.

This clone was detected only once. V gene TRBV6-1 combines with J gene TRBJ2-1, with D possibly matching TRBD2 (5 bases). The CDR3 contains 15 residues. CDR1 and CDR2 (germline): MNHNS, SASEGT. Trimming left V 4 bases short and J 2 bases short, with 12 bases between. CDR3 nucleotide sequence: TGTGCCAGCAGTGGTGGACTTCCGACCTACAATGAGCAGTTCTTC. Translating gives CASSGGLPTYNEQFF.

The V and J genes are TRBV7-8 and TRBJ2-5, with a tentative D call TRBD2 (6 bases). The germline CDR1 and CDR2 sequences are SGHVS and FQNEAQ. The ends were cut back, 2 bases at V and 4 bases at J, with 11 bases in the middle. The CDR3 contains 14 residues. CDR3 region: CASSLRGGTETQYF. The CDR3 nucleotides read TGTGCCAGCAGCTTACGTGGGGGGACAGAGACCCAGTACTTC. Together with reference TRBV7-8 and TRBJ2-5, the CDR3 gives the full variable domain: GAGVSQSPRYKVAKRGQDVALRCDPISGHVSLFWYQQALGQGPEFLTYFQNEAQLDKSGLPSDRFFAERPEGSVSTLKIQRTQQEDSAVYLCASSLRGGTETQYFGPGTRLLVL.

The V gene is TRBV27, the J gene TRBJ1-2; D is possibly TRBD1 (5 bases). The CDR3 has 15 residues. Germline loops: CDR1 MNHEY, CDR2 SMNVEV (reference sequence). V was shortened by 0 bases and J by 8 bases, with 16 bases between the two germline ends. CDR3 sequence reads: CASSLSGTRGGGYTF. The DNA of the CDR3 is TGTGCCAGCAGTTTATCGGGGACTCGCGGGGGGGGCTACACCTTC.

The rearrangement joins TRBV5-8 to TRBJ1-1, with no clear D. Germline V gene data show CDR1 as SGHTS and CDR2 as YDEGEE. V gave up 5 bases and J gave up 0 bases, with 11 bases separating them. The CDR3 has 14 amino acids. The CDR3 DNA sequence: TGTGCCAGCAGACTTGGTGTGATGAACACTGAAGCTTTCTTT. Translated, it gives CASRLGVMNTEAFF.

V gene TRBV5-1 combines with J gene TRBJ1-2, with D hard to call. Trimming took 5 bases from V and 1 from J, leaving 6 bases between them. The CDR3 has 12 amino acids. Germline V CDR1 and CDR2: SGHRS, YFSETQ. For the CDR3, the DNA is TGCGCCAGCAGAGACTTTAACTATGGCTACACCTTC. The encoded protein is CASRDFNYGYTF.

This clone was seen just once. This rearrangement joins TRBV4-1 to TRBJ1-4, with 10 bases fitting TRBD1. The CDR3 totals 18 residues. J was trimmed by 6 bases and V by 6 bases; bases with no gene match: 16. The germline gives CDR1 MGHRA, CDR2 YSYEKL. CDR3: CASRYFPGQGQGDEKLFF. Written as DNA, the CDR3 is TGCGCCAGCAGATATTTTCCGGGACAGGGGCAGGGGGATGAAAAACTGTTTTTT.

The CDR3 spells CASRPDRGTYEQYF. The DNA for the CDR3 is TGCGCCAGCAGACCTGACAGGGGGACCTACGAGCAGTACTTC. The chain combines TRBV5-1 with TRBJ2-7, with 9 bases matching TRBD1. V lost 5 bases, J lost 2 bases, and 5 bases stayed unmatched. The CDR3 length is 14 residues. Per the germline V gene, CDR1 is SGHRS and CDR2 is YFSETQ.

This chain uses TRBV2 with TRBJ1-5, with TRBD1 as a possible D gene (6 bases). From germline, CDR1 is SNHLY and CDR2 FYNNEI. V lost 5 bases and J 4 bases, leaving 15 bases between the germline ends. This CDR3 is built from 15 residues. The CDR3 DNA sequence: TGTGCCAGCAGTTCACAGGGCCTATCGAATCAGCCCCAGCATTTT. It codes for CASSSQGLSNQPQHF.

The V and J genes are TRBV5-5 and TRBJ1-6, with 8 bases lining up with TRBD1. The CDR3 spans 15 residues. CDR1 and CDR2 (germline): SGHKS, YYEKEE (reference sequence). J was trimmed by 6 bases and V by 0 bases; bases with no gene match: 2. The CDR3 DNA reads TGTGCCAGCAGCTTGGCCGGACAGGGTAATTCACCCCTCCACTTT. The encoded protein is CASSLAGQGNSPLHF.

The CDR3 protein is CASSPGTSNTDTQYF. The CDR3 DNA follows: TGTGCCAGCAGTCCCGGGACTTCTAACACAGATACGCAGTATTTT. This sequence joins TRBV6-5 and TRBJ2-3, with a tentative D call TRBD2 (6 bases). V lost 5 bases, J lost 2 bases, and 14 bases lay in between. Germline CDR1 and CDR2: MNHEY and SVGAGI. The CDR3 spans 15 residues.

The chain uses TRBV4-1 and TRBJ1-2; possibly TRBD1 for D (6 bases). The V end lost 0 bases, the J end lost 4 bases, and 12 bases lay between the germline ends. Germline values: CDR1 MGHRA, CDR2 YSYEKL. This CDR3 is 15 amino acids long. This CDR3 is CASSQEAWTVYGYTF. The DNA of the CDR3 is TGCGCCAGCAGCCAAGAGGCGTGGACAGTCTATGGCTACACCTTC.

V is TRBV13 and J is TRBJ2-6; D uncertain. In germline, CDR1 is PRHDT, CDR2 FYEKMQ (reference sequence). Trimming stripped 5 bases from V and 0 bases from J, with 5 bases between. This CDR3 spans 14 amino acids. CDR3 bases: TGTGCCAGCAGCCACAGCTCTGGGGCCAACGTCCTGACTTTC. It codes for CASSHSSGANVLTF.

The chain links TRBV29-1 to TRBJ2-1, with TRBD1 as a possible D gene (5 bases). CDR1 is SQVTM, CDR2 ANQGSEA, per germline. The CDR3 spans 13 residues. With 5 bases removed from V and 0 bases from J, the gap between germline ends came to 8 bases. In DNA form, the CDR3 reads TGCAGCGTTCGGACAAGCTCCTACAATGAGCAGTTCTTC. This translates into CSVRTSSYNEQFF.